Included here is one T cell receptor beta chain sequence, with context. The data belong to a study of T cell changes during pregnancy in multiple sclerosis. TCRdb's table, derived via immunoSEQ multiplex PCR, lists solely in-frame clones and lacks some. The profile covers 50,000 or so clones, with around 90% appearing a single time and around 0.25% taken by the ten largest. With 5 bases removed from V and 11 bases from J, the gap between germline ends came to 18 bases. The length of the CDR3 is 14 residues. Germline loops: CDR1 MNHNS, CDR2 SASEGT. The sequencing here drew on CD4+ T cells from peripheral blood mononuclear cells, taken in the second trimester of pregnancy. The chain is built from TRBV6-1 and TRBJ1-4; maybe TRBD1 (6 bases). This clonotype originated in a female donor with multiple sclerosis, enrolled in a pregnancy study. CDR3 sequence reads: CASSLTGNAEKLFF. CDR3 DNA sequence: TGTGCCAGCAGTCTTACAGGGAACGCCGAGAAACTGTTTTTT.